This entry lists 29 T cell receptor beta chains sequenced from one sample in a study of shared clonotypes between healthy human individuals. Terminally differentiated effector memory CD45RA+ cells were left out of the naive CD8 fraction, which was CD45RO-negative and positively selected for CCR7. Data came from immunoSEQ multiplex PCR; TCRdb stores just in-frame clones and leaves some out. The sample contains millions of clones, approximately 94% of which appear only once. The source material was naive CD8+ T cells sorted from blood. Receptors originate from a man younger than 35 in good health.

This rearrangement joins TRBV19 to TRBJ1-1, with D maybe TRBD1 (5 bases). This CDR3 is 13 amino acids long. The germline V and J ends were trimmed by 9 bases and 5 bases, with 16 bases remaining between them. Germline assignment: CDR1 LNHDA and CDR2 SQIVND (reference sequence). Here the CDR3 DNA reads TGTGCCAGCTTCGGAGGGGCCTCTACTGAAGCTTTCTTT. The encoded protein is CASFGGASTEAFF.

In its sample, this clone was seen once. Additional DNA sequences in this sample encode the identical CDR3. The chain is built from TRBV5-4 and TRBJ2-3, with unresolved D. Trimming took 0 bases from V and 4 from J, leaving 3 bases between them. Germline CDR1 and CDR2: SGHNT and YYREEE (reference sequence). The CDR3 has 12 residues. The CDR3 spells CASSLDSDTQYF. In DNA form, the CDR3 reads TGTGCCAGCAGCTTGGATTCAGATACGCAGTATTTT.

CDR3 in amino acids: CASRPHRTATYEQYF. The CDR3 coding sequence is TGTGCCAGCAGACCCCACCGGACAGCAACCTACGAGCAGTACTTC. This chain links TRBV28 with TRBJ2-7; D is possibly TRBD1 (6 bases). The germline V and J ends were trimmed by 6 bases and 2 bases, with 17 bases remaining between them. Germline CDR1 MDHEN, CDR2 SYDVKM. CDR3 length: 15 amino acids.

The chain couples TRBV29-1 to TRBJ2-2, with unresolved D. Per the germline V gene, CDR1 is SQVTM and CDR2 is ANQGSEA. This CDR3 has 13 residues. V lost 5 bases and J lost 6, with 13 bases in between. CDR3 sequence reads: CSVLGLGSGELFF. CDR3 sequence (DNA): TGCAGCGTTCTCGGCCTCGGGTCCGGGGAGCTGTTTTTT.

This clone showed up just once. The V and J genes are TRBV11-2 and TRBJ2-5; a possible D gene is TRBD2 (6 bases). The germline gives CDR1 SGHAT, CDR2 FQNNGV. The length of the CDR3 is 15 residues. Trimming took off 3 bases at V and 2 bases at J, with 13 bases between the two ends. The CDR3 region is CASSLGLAIQETQYF. The CDR3 nucleotides read TGTGCCAGCAGCTTGGGACTCGCTATTCAAGAGACCCAGTACTTC.

The chain couples TRBV7-9 to TRBJ2-7, with D possibly being TRBD1 (5 bases). The length of the CDR3 is 15 residues. Germline loops: CDR1 SEHNR, CDR2 FQNEAQ (reference sequence). V lost 4 bases and J lost 4, with 17 bases in between. CDR3 coding DNA: TGTGCCAGCAGCTCCCCGGTAGGGGTCAGTTACGAGCAGTACTTC. It yields the protein CASSSPVGVSYEQYF. Combining the CDR3 with reference TRBV7-9 and TRBJ2-7 gives the whole variable domain DTGVSQNPRHKITKRGQNVTFRCDPISEHNRLYWYRQTLGQGPEFLTYFQNEAQLEKSRLLSDRFSAERPKGSFSTLEIQRTEQGDSAMYLCASSSPVGVSYEQYFGPGTRLTVT.

The V call is TRBV28, the J call TRBJ2-1; D call uncertain. Trimming stripped 6 bases from V and 9 bases from J, with 12 bases between. CDR1 is MDHEN, CDR2 SYDVKM, per germline. The CDR3 has 12 residues. The CDR3 coding sequence is TGTGCCAGCAGGAGCGAGTCCATTGAGCAGTTCTTC. Translation: CASRSESIEQFF.

The chain links TRBV9 to TRBJ2-5; no definite D call. This CDR3 has 13 amino acids. Trimming removed 0 bases at V and 6 bases at J, with 9 bases between. The germline V gene encodes CDR1 SGDLS and CDR2 YYNGEE. The chain's CDR3 is CASSVASKQTQYF. In nucleotides, the CDR3 is TGTGCCAGCAGCGTAGCAAGTAAACAGACCCAGTACTTC.

V and J are TRBV6-6 and TRBJ2-7; D remains ambiguous. This CDR3 has 13 amino acids. Trimming cost V 2 bases and J 1 base, with 6 bases left between them. The germline V gene has CDR1 MNHNY and CDR2 SVGAGI (reference sequence). As DNA, the CDR3 is TGTGCCAGCAGTTACGAGGCGTCCTACGAGCAGTACTTC. It specifies CASSYEASYEQYF.

This clone came up once. The chain combines TRBV7-9 with TRBJ2-1; 12 bases agree with TRBD2. Per germline, CDR1 SEHNR and CDR2 FQNEAQ (reference sequence). The junction had 3 bases not matched to a gene; V was cut back by 1 base and J by 2 bases. The CDR3 covers 17 residues. DNA for the CDR3: TGTGCCAGCAGCTTAGGACTAGCGGGGGTAGCCTACAATGAGCAGTTCTTC. Translated, it gives CASSLGLAGVAYNEQFF.

The CDR3 DNA follows: TGTGCCAGCACCTTTTCAGGGGGGGTCCAAGAGACCCAGTACTTC. Translated: CASTFSGGVQETQYF. V usage is TRBV5-6 and J usage is TRBJ2-5, with D perhaps given as TRBD1 or TRBD2 (7 bases each). The germline gives CDR1 SGHDT, CDR2 YYEEEE. V lost 6 bases to trimming and J lost 1 base, with 16 bases between them. The CDR3 consists of 15 residues.

Comments on this clone: At the DNA level, this CDR3 is encoded by other sequences in the same sample as well. The chain links TRBV27 to TRBJ1-2, with TRBD1 matching over 9 bases. Losses at the gene ends were 4 bases for V and 4 bases for J; bases not matched to a gene: 1. The CDR3 is 13 residues long. Germline values: CDR1 MNHEY, CDR2 SMNVEV (reference sequence). CDR3 region: CASSSGQGYGYTF. The CDR3 nucleotides read TGTGCCAGCAGTTCGGGACAGGGCTATGGCTACACCTTC.

The rearrangement uses TRBV4-3 and TRBJ2-1; D is unclear. The CDR3 spans 13 residues. Trimming cost V 4 bases and J 6 bases, with 10 bases left between them. Per the germline V gene, CDR1 is LGHNA and CDR2 is YSLEER. The CDR3 DNA reads TGCGCCAGCAGCCGCCGCCTTAGCAATGAGCAGTTCTTC. This sequence encodes CASSRRLSNEQFF.

The chain joins TRBV27 to TRBJ2-7, with D possibly being TRBD1 (5 bases). V was clipped by 5 bases and J by 7 bases, with 24 bases between them. This CDR3 spans 16 amino acids. The V gene's germline CDR1 is MNHEY and CDR2 SMNVEV (reference sequence). The CDR3 spells CASSQGAGSALREQYF. CDR3 bases: TGTGCCAGCAGTCAAGGGGCCGGCAGTGCCCTCAGGGAGCAGTACTTC.

The rearrangement uses TRBV7-9 and TRBJ2-7; a weak D match, TRBD2 (6 bases). In germline, CDR1 is SEHNR, CDR2 FQNEAQ (reference sequence). The CDR3 sequence is 15 residues long. V was shortened by 5 bases and J by 3 bases, with 17 bases between the two germline ends. The CDR3 sequence: CASSQTTVRDYEQYF. The CDR3 DNA reads as TGTGCCAGCAGCCAGACGACAGTGCGGGACTACGAGCAGTACTTC.

The rearrangement uses TRBV28 and TRBJ2-2; D is possibly TRBD1 (5 bases). The V end lost 6 bases, the J end lost 2 bases, and 16 bases lay between the germline ends. The CDR3 is made up of 16 amino acids. The germline CDR1 and CDR2 sequences are MDHEN and SYDVKM. In DNA form, the CDR3 reads TGTGCCAGCAGGGACAAGACAGAGACCAACACCGGGGAGCTGTTTTTT. Its protein is CASRDKTETNTGELFF.

As for this clone: The same CDR3 also results from other DNA sequences found in this sample. The V and J genes are TRBV19 and TRBJ2-3; 7 positions match TRBD2. The CDR3 length is 13 residues. With 3 bases clipped from V and 3 bases from J, the junction kept 0 bases outside the gene matches. Germline values: CDR1 LNHDA, CDR2 SQIVND (reference sequence). CDR3 sequence: CASSIGGTDTQYF. Written as DNA, the CDR3 is TGTGCCAGTAGTATCGGGGGGACAGATACGCAGTATTTT.

The chain joins TRBV7-8 to TRBJ2-7; D not certain. The ends were cut back, 7 bases at V and 3 bases at J, with 16 bases in the middle. Germline assignment: CDR1 SGHVS and CDR2 FQNEAQ. The CDR3 has 14 amino acids. The CDR3 reads CASTLVLPGYEQYF. CDR3 coding DNA: TGTGCCAGCACCCTCGTTCTCCCGGGCTACGAGCAGTACTTC.

The chain joins TRBV7-8 to TRBJ1-5, with D unresolved. Germline V gives CDR1 SGHVS, CDR2 FQNEAQ. V dropped 1 base and J dropped 1 base, with 8 bases sitting between them. The CDR3 covers 15 residues. As DNA, the CDR3 is TGTGCCAGCAGCTTAGATGGGATGAGCAATCAGCCCCAGCATTTT. Translation gives CASSLDGMSNQPQHF. Combining the CDR3 with reference TRBV7-8 and TRBJ1-5 gives the whole variable domain GAGVSQSPRYKVAKRGQDVALRCDPISGHVSLFWYQQALGQGPEFLTYFQNEAQLDKSGLPSDRFFAERPEGSVSTLKIQRTQQEDSAVYLCASSLDGMSNQPQHFGDGTRLSIL.

V usage is TRBV13 and J usage is TRBJ2-1; D is possibly TRBD1 or TRBD2 (5 bases each). This CDR3 is 13 amino acids long. V lost 5 bases and J lost 6, with 11 bases in between. CDR1 PRHDT and CDR2 FYEKMQ come from the germline V gene (reference sequence). The CDR3 bases are TGTGCCAGCAGCCCCGGGGCAGGCAATGAGCAGTTCTTC. Translation gives CASSPGAGNEQFF. Variable domain in full (rest from reference TRBV13 and TRBJ2-1): AAGVIQSPRHLIKEKRETATLKCYPIPRHDTVYWYQQGPGQDPQFLISFYEKMQSDKGSIPDRFSAQQFSDYHSELNMSSLELGDSALYFCASSPGAGNEQFFGPGTRLTVL.

The V call is TRBV5-1, the J call TRBJ2-5, with 11 bases aligning to TRBD2. The CDR3 is 16 amino acids. CDR1 and CDR2 from the germline V gene are SGHRS and YFSETQ. J gave up 5 bases and V 0 bases, and 6 bases lay outside the gene matches. This CDR3 is CASSLAVAGGLETQYF. The CDR3 DNA reads TGCGCCAGCAGCTTGGCGGTAGCGGGGGGGCTTGAGACCCAGTACTTC. The full variable domain, rest sourced from reference TRBV5-1 and TRBJ2-5, is KAGVTQTPRYLIKTRGQQVTLSCSPISGHRSVSWYQQTPGQGLQFLFEYFSETQRNKGNFPGRFSGRQFSNSRSEMNVSTLELGDSALYLCASSLAVAGGLETQYFGPGTRLLVL.

The genes are TRBV15 and TRBJ2-5; D is ambiguous. V lost 6 bases and J lost 5, with 13 bases in between. The CDR3 is 13 residues long. Germline CDR1 LNHNV, CDR2 YYDKDF (reference sequence). CDR3 in amino acids: CATRKRVGETQYF. The CDR3 DNA sequence: TGTGCCACCAGGAAAAGGGTCGGGGAGACCCAGTACTTC.

The CDR3 loop is CASSWTAGNSPLHF. The DNA of the CDR3 is TGTGCCAGCTCCTGGACCGCCGGGAATTCACCCCTCCACTTT. The V call is TRBV6-1, the J call TRBJ1-6; D remains ambiguous. Trimming stripped 8 bases from V and 7 bases from J, with 15 bases between. Germline V CDR1 and CDR2: MNHNS, SASEGT. CDR3 size: 14 residues.

This clone was counted once. The genes are TRBV5-4 and TRBJ1-1; TRBD1 is a possible D gene (6 bases). Trimming took 3 bases from V and 1 from J, leaving 10 bases between them. The CDR3 contains 14 residues. The germline gives CDR1 SGHNT, CDR2 YYREEE (reference sequence). The CDR3 DNA reads as TGTGCCAGCAGCTCCCGGACAGCGAACACTGAAGCTTTCTTT. It translates to CASSSRTANTEAFF. Supplemented by reference TRBV5-4 and TRBJ1-1, the full variable domain reads ETGVTQSPTHLIKTRGQQVTLRCSSQSGHNTVSWYQQALGQGPQFIFQYYREEENGRGNFPPRFSGLQFPNYSSELNVNALELDDSALYLCASSSRTANTEAFFGQGTRLTVV.

The chain joins TRBV5-1 to TRBJ1-1; TRBD1 matches at 8 bases. This CDR3 is 12 amino acids long. V lost 4 bases to trimming and J lost 8 bases; unmatched junction nucleotides: 4. Germline CDR1 SGHRS, CDR2 YFSETQ. The CDR3 protein is CASSPTGEEAFF. CDR3 bases: TGCGCCAGCAGCCCGACAGGGGAGGAAGCTTTCTTT.

This chain uses TRBV4-3 with TRBJ2-5; the match to TRBD2 covers 10 bases. CDR1 and CDR2 (germline): LGHNA, YSLEER. This CDR3 has 17 residues. Trimming at V came to 0 bases and at J to 5 bases, leaving 9 bases not matched to a gene. The CDR3 region has the DNA TGCGCCAGCAGCCAAGATTGGCTAGCGGGAGTTGAGGAGACCCAGTACTTC. It encodes CASSQDWLAGVEETQYF.

The chain recombines TRBV5-6 with TRBJ2-5; D unclear. Trimming pared 0 bases from V and 2 bases from J, leaving 14 bases between. The CDR3 totals 16 residues. CDR1 and CDR2 (germline): SGHDT, YYEEEE. The CDR3 region is CASSLAPGNLQETQYF. In DNA, the CDR3 is TGTGCCAGCAGCTTGGCTCCAGGCAATTTACAAGAGACCCAGTACTTC.

The chain combines TRBV28 with TRBJ1-5; possibly TRBD1 for D (5 bases). CDR1 MDHEN and CDR2 SYDVKM come from the germline V gene. CDR3 length: 16 amino acids. V was shortened by 3 bases and J by 5 bases, with 17 bases between the two germline ends. For the CDR3, the DNA is TGTGCCAGCAGTTTCCGGGACCCAACTCTCTATCAGCCCCAGCATTTT. Its translation is CASSFRDPTLYQPQHF.

The chain uses TRBV4-1 and TRBJ1-1, with 9 positions matching TRBD1. The CDR3 has 15 amino acids. After removal of 5 bases from V and 2 bases from J, the junction contained 6 bases not matched to a gene. The germline V gene has CDR1 MGHRA and CDR2 YSYEKL. CDR3 coding DNA: TGCGCCAGCAGCGATCCGGGACAGGGAAACACTGAAGCTTTCTTT. Its protein product is CASSDPGQGNTEAFF.